These T cell receptor beta chains were read from a single sample in a study of spatial heterogeneity in lung cancer. One entry per CDR3 protein results from TCRdb running MiXCR on the 5' RACE reads. The sample has 10,000 or so distinct CDR3 sequences; approximately 8.1% are singletons. This material consisted of lung tumor tissue, taken at surgery. The origin of the receptors is a male donor with early-stage non-small cell lung cancer. Both conserved end residues are part of each CDR3. Fields, in order: J gene, V gene, clone size, D gene, CDR3 DNA, CDR3 protein. A D gene is named only where the DNA matches it firmly. Size values are once, few and many counts, or a class for expanded clones, and some rows have none.

TRBJ2-4 | TRBV2 | many | TRBD1 | TGTGCCAGCCGGGGACAGGGATTCCCAAACATTCAGTACTTC | CASRGQGFPNIQYF
TRBJ2-7 | TRBV15 | many | - | TGTGCCACCAGCCCCAGTAAGACAGGCCCACGTTCCTTC | CATSPSKTGPRSF
TRBJ2-7 | TRBV10-2 | - | - | TGCGCCAGCAGTGAGCCCCGCCTAGCAGGAACCTACGAGCAGTACTTC | CASSEPRLAGTYEQYF
TRBJ2-5 | TRBV18 | many | TRBD1 | TGTGCCAGCTCACCGACAGGGGGGGCCCAAGAGACCCAGTACTTC | CASSPTGGAQETQYF
TRBJ2-5 | TRBV3-2 | many | - | TGTGCCAGCAGCCAAGATCGCGGGGAGGCCCGACAAGAGACCCAGTACTTC | CASSQDRGEARQETQYF
TRBJ1-5 | TRBV21-1 | many | - | TGTGCCAGCAGCAAAGGCCCCATCCGGGGGCGGATGAGTCAGCCCCAGCATTTT | CASSKGPIRGRMSQPQHF
TRBJ2-7 | TRBV28 | medium-sized | TRBD2 | TGTGCCAGCAGTCCAAATATGGGGACTAGCGGGAGACCCTACGAGCAGTACTTC | CASSPNMGTSGRPYEQYF
TRBJ1-1 | TRBV30 | many | - | TGTGCCTGGACTTCCGACACGCCGGGCCCTGAAGCTTTCTTT | CAWTSDTPGPEAFF
TRBJ1-6 | TRBV6-1 | medium-sized | - | TGTGCCAGCAGTGACTTCTTTCTTAAGGATTCACCCCTCCACTTT | CASSDFFLKDSPLHF
TRBJ1-6 | TRBV20-1 | - | TRBD1 | TGCAGTGCTCTGGACAGGGGTAATTCACCCCTCCACTTT | CSALDRGNSPLHF
TRBJ2-4 | TRBV10-3 | - | - | TGTGCCATTAGTGGGGGGAGGACTCGGAACATTCAGTACTTC | CAISGGRTRNIQYF
TRBJ2-7 | TRBV18 | many | TRBD1 | TGTGCCAGCTCACCGGGACAGGGAGTCGGCTACGAGCAGTACTTC | CASSPGQGVGYEQYF
TRBJ2-7 | TRBV28 | many | TRBD1 | TGTGCCAGCACCCCGGGACAGCTACCTTACGAGCAGTACTTC | CASTPGQLPYEQYF
TRBJ1-4 | TRBV28 | many | - | TGTGCCAGCAGCAAACAGGGTACTAATGAAAAACTGTTTTTT | CASSKQGTNEKLFF
TRBJ1-2 | TRBV7-2 | many | - | TGTGCCAGCAGCTTAGGGGGAACAGGGAGGGGAAGAGGCTACACCTTC | CASSLGGTGRGRGYTF
TRBJ2-1 | TRBV2 | many | TRBD2 | TGTGCCAGCTGGTCTAGCGGGAGGGCCTCCTACAATGAGCAGTTCTTC | CASWSSGRASYNEQFF
TRBJ1-3 | TRBV20-1 | many | - | TGCAGTGCTGGGCGCACCGGTTTGGAAAACACCATATATTTT | CSAGRTGLENTIYF
TRBJ2-6 | TRBV27 | many | - | TGTGCCAGCAGCCGACCCTGGAACTCTGGGGCCAACGTCCTGACTTTC | CASSRPWNSGANVLTF
TRBJ2-2 | TRBV11-3 | many | - | TGTGCCAGCAGCTTAGGAGGCAGGGCCGGGGAGCTGTTTTTT | CASSLGGRAGELFF
TRBJ2-5 | TRBV7-9 | - | - | TGTGCCAGCAGCTTAAAGGGTAGTAGTATTGAGACCCAGTACTTC | CASSLKGSSIETQYF
TRBJ2-3 | TRBV5-1 | many | TRBD2 | TGCGCCAGCAGCTGGACTAGCGGGGGATACACAGATACGCAGTATTTT | CASSWTSGGYTDTQYF
TRBJ1-5 | TRBV28 | many | - | TGTGCCAGCAGGGGGTCCAATCAGCCCCAGCATTTT | CASRGSNQPQHF
TRBJ1-2 | TRBV7-2 | few | - | TGTGCCAGCAGCTCCCCCGCCGGGCGCTACACCTTC | CASSSPAGRYTF
TRBJ2-7 | TRBV28 | many | - | TGTGCCAGCAGGCCGGCGCCCTCCTACGAGCAGTACTTC | CASRPAPSYEQYF
TRBJ2-5 | TRBV7-2 | many | TRBD2 | TGTGCCAGCAGCTTCCAGCGGGGTCAAGAGACCCAGTACTTC | CASSFQRGQETQYF
TRBJ2-5 | TRBV7-9 | medium-sized | TRBD2 | TGTGCCAGCAGCTTTGGGGTGGCTAGCGGGATCCAAGAGACCCAGTACTTC | CASSFGVASGIQETQYF
TRBJ2-3 | TRBV7-9 | - | - | TGTGCCAGCAGCTCCACGTCCGATACGCAGTATTTT | CASSSTSDTQYF
TRBJ1-5 | TRBV10-2 | many | - | TGCGCCAGCACCGAACAGGAAAATCAGCCCCAGCATTTT | CASTEQENQPQHF